Listed below are T cell receptor beta chains from one sample, sequenced in a study of radiation and T cells in renal cell carcinoma. This table comes from immunoSEQ multiplex PCR, and its TCRdb copy is limited to in-frame clones, with some not included. The repertoire has around 94,000 clones, 86% of them found once; the top ten carry around 7.9%. The source material was blood, sampled from a patient whose treatment included radiotherapy and nephrectomy. The receptors shown here come from a man aged 50 to 60 with renal cell carcinoma. CDR3s include the opening cysteine and the closing phenylalanine or tryptophan. The order of the fields is D gene, J gene, V gene, clone size, CDR3 protein, CDR3 DNA. A D gene is named only where the DNA matches it firmly. Part of the rows lack a size; the others show once, few, many or a class for expanded clones.

D: TRBD1
J: TRBJ2-7
V: TRBV2
size: .
CDR3: CARTSGGLNEQYF
DNA: TGTGCCAGAACATCAGGGGGCCTAAACGAGCAGTACTTC

D: .
J: TRBJ2-1
V: TRBV2
size: .
CDR3: CASSESAEYNEQFF
DNA: TGTGCCAGCAGTGAATCGGCGGAGTACAATGAGCAGTTCTTC

D: TRBD1
J: TRBJ2-7
V: TRBV6-5
size: .
CDR3: CASSPGTATYEQYF
DNA: TGTGCCAGCAGTCCTGGGACAGCAACCTACGAGCAGTACTTC

D: .
J: TRBJ1-2
V: TRBV11-2
size: .
CDR3: CASSPFVWNQGHGYTF
DNA: TGTGCCAGCAGCCCGTTCGTATGGAATCAAGGGCATGGCTACACCTTC

D: .
J: TRBJ2-7
V: TRBV14
size: once
CDR3: CASSQRTLHYEQYF
DNA: TGTGCCAGCAGCCAGAGGACACTTCACTACGAGCAGTACTTC

D: .
J: TRBJ2-2
V: TRBV10-1
size: .
CDR3: CASSESLANTGELFF
DNA: TGCGCCAGCAGTGAGTCTTTAGCGAACACCGGGGAGCTGTTTTTT

D: .
J: TRBJ2-1
V: TRBV7-2
size: .
CDR3: CASSSYDGLLYNEQFF
DNA: TGTGCCAGCAGCTCCTATGACGGACTCCTCTACAATGAGCAGTTCTTC

D: TRBD1
J: TRBJ2-1
V: TRBV7-9
size: once
CDR3: CASSPGQGDNEQFF
DNA: TGTGCCAGCAGCCCCGGACAGGGGGACAATGAGCAGTTCTTC

D: TRBD1
J: TRBJ1-5
V: TRBV28
size: .
CDR3: CASSLASGQLVGNQPQHF
DNA: TGTGCCAGCAGTTTGGCCTCGGGACAGTTGGTGGGCAATCAGCCCCAGCATTTT

D: TRBD2
J: TRBJ2-3
V: TRBV5-1
size: .
CDR3: CASSLGDYTDTQYF
DNA: TGCGCCAGCAGCTTGGGGGACTACACAGATACGCAGTATTTT

D: .
J: TRBJ2-5
V: TRBV4-2
size: once
CDR3: CASSPGGLTQETQYF
DNA: TGTGCCAGCAGCCCCGGGGGACTTACCCAAGAGACCCAGTACTTC

D: .
J: TRBJ1-2
V: TRBV18
size: few
CDR3: CASSPGVYGYTF
DNA: TGTGCCAGCTCACCCGGCGTCTATGGCTACACCTTC

D: .
J: TRBJ2-6
V: TRBV28
size: .
CDR3: CASSLTGANVLTF
DNA: TGTGCCAGCAGTTTAACTGGGGCCAACGTCCTGACTTTC

D: .
J: TRBJ2-3
V: TRBV11-2
size: .
CDR3: CASSGQLYIRADTQYF
DNA: TGTGCCAGCAGCGGACAGCTGTACATTAGAGCAGATACGCAGTATTTT

D: .
J: TRBJ2-1
V: TRBV5-1
size: once
CDR3: CASSLLQYNEQFF
DNA: TGCGCCAGCAGCTTACTCCAGTACAATGAGCAGTTCTTC

D: TRBD1
J: TRBJ2-7
V: TRBV2
size: .
CDR3: CASSRQGANDEQYF
DNA: TGTGCCAGCAGCCGCCAGGGGGCTAATGACGAGCAGTACTTC

D: TRBD1
J: TRBJ1-6
V: TRBV10-3
size: .
CDR3: CATWGQGGDSPLHF
DNA: TGTGCCACCTGGGGACAGGGGGGGGATTCACCCCTCCACTTT

D: TRBD2
J: TRBJ2-3
V: TRBV11-2
size: .
CDR3: CASRTSSTDTQYF
DNA: TGTGCCAGCAGGACTAGCAGCACAGATACGCAGTATTTT

D: TRBD1
J: TRBJ2-3
V: TRBV7-6
size: .
CDR3: CASSRDRAGADTQYF
DNA: TGTGCCAGCAGCCGGGACAGGGCGGGCGCAGATACGCAGTATTTT

D: TRBD1
J: TRBJ2-7
V: TRBV6-1
size: once
CDR3: CASSGQGGPYEQYF
DNA: TGTGCCAGCAGTGGACAGGGCGGGCCCTACGAGCAGTACTTC

D: TRBD1
J: TRBJ2-1
V: TRBV6-1
size: .
CDR3: CASSGTGAYNEQFF
DNA: TGTGCCAGCAGTGGGACAGGGGCTTACAATGAGCAGTTCTTC

D: .
J: TRBJ1-2
V: TRBV5-1
size: once
CDR3: CASSSSSGERGYTF
DNA: TGCGCCAGCAGCTCGTCTTCAGGGGAGCGGGGCTACACCTTC

D: TRBD1
J: TRBJ2-7
V: TRBV18
size: .
CDR3: CASSSTGGYEQYF
DNA: TGTGCCAGCTCATCGACAGGGGGCTACGAGCAGTACTTC

D: TRBD2
J: TRBJ2-1
V: TRBV4-1
size: .
CDR3: CASSQVSASGGRANEQFF
DNA: TGCGCCAGCAGCCAAGTCTCCGCGAGTGGCGGGAGGGCCAATGAGCAGTTCTTC

D: TRBD1
J: TRBJ1-1
V: TRBV4-1
size: .
CDR3: CASSPLLQGVEAFF
DNA: TGCGCCAGCAGCCCACTACTTCAGGGGGTCGAAGCTTTCTTT

D: .
J: TRBJ1-2
V: TRBV18
size: .
CDR3: CASSLTDFYGYTF
DNA: TGTGCCAGCTCACTAACAGACTTCTATGGCTACACCTTC

D: TRBD1
J: TRBJ2-7
V: TRBV13
size: .
CDR3: CASSTLTGGPLGQYF
DNA: TGTGCCAGCAGCACTCTGACAGGGGGCCCCCTAGGGCAGTACTTC

D: TRBD1
J: TRBJ2-1
V: TRBV19
size: once
CDR3: CASSIVDRGNEQFF
DNA: TGTGCCAGTAGTATAGTCGACAGGGGCAATGAGCAGTTCTTC

D: TRBD1
J: TRBJ2-7
V: TRBV7-6
size: .
CDR3: CASSLGGGGQGSSYEQYF
DNA: TGTGCCAGCAGCTTAGGCGGAGGGGGACAGGGGAGCTCCTACGAGCAGTACTTC

D: .
J: TRBJ1-1
V: TRBV6-6
size: .
CDR3: CASSDDRFGDTEAFF
DNA: TGTGCCAGCAGCGACGACAGGTTCGGAGACACTGAAGCTTTCTTT

D: .
J: TRBJ2-7
V: TRBV2
size: .
CDR3: CASSGTLSPGSYEQYF
DNA: TGTGCCAGCAGTGGAACTTTGAGCCCCGGCTCCTACGAGCAGTACTTC

D: TRBD1
J: TRBJ1-4
V: TRBV7-4
size: .
CDR3: CASSWAGQGNEKLFF
DNA: TGTGCCAGCAGTTGGGCGGGACAGGGTAATGAAAAACTGTTTTTT

D: .
J: TRBJ2-3
V: TRBV15
size: .
CDR3: CATSLGRLSTDTQYF
DNA: TGTGCCACCAGCCTAGGGCGGTTAAGCACAGATACGCAGTATTTT

D: .
J: TRBJ1-1
V: TRBV9
size: .
CDR3: CASSVGPNTEAFF
DNA: TGTGCCAGCAGCGTAGGACCCAACACTGAAGCTTTCTTT

D: TRBD2
J: TRBJ2-1
V: TRBV27
size: once
CDR3: CASSSTGLAGVEQFF
DNA: TGTGCCAGCAGTTCGACAGGACTAGCGGGAGTTGAGCAGTTCTTC